The 18 T cell receptor beta chains below come from one sample, sequenced in a study of cytomegalovirus exposure and HLA in healthy donors. The PCR ran on 60 Vbeta and 13 Jbeta primers. Measured with immunoSEQ multiplex PCR; TCRdb has only the in-frame clones, and not every one. The repertoire holds under 200,000 clones, with around 81% as singletons. Sequencing was performed on PBMCs. The origin of the receptors is a man aged 35 to 55 in good health and CMV-seronegative.

The chain recombines TRBV6-1 with TRBJ2-6, with D hard to call. The CDR3 covers 15 residues. Trimming removed 1 base from V and 8 bases from J, with 12 bases in between. The germline CDR1 and CDR2 sequences are MNHNS and SASEGT. The CDR3 loop reads CASSEENLTPNVLTF. DNA of the CDR3: TGTGCCAGCAGTGAAGAAAACTTGACACCCAACGTCCTGACTTTC.

The chain employs TRBV18 and TRBJ2-7; 9 bases line up with TRBD2. The CDR3 extends over 14 amino acids. Trimming removed 4 bases from V and 3 bases from J; junction bases left unmatched: 4. The germline gives CDR1 KGHSH, CDR2 LQKENI. CDR3 in DNA: TGTGCCAGCTCACTTGGGACTAGCAGCTACGAGCAGTACTTC. It translates to CASSLGTSSYEQYF.

The chain recombines TRBV7-2 with TRBJ2-3; TRBD2 matches at 7 bases. The CDR3 has 17 amino acids. The germline V gene has CDR1 SGHTA and CDR2 FQGNSA. V lost 2 bases and J lost 5; bases outside the gene matches: 13. This CDR3 reads CASSLLGRESLIDTQYF. The CDR3 DNA is TGTGCCAGCAGCTTACTAGGGCGGGAGTCATTGATAGATACGCAGTATTTT.

This chain uses TRBV27 with TRBJ2-7, with TRBD1 identical over 8 bases. The J segment lost 3 bases and the V segment lost 0 bases, leaving 1 base of the junction unmatched. The CDR3 has 14 amino acids. CDR1 and CDR2 (germline): MNHEY, SMNVEV (reference sequence). For the CDR3, the DNA is TGTGCCAGCAGTTTATCCACAGGGGGCTACGAGCAGTACTTC. Its translation: CASSLSTGGYEQYF.

The chain uses TRBV7-8 and TRBJ1-1; 11 bases line up with TRBD1. Germline CDR1 is SGHVS and CDR2 is FQNEAQ. The CDR3 has 18 residues. V lost 3 bases and J lost 5; bases outside the gene matches: 14. The CDR3 region is CASSFASLGGTGGTEAFF. CDR3 in DNA: TGTGCCAGCAGCTTTGCCTCCCTTGGAGGGACAGGGGGAACTGAAGCTTTCTTT.

This chain links TRBV7-8 with TRBJ2-5; the match to TRBD2 covers 7 bases. V was clipped by 1 base and J by 5 bases; unmatched bases: 10. CDR1 SGHVS and CDR2 FQNEAQ come from the germline V gene. This CDR3 region has 16 residues. In nucleotides, the CDR3 is TGTGCCAGCAGCTTAGTAGCGGGTACCGGCCTGGAGACCCAGTACTTC. Translation gives CASSLVAGTGLETQYF.

The chain links TRBV7-9 to TRBJ1-1, with D unresolved. The CDR3 loop spans 15 amino acids. The V gene lost 5 bases and the J gene lost 1 base, with 14 bases spanning the gap. CDR1 is SEHNR, CDR2 FQNEAQ, per germline (reference sequence). This CDR3 reads CASSPTGRGNTEAFF. The CDR3 nucleotides are TGTGCCAGCAGCCCAACGGGCCGGGGGAACACTGAAGCTTTCTTT.

The chain joins TRBV5-1 to TRBJ2-6; D is uncertain. V dropped 6 bases and J dropped 1 base, with 8 bases sitting between them. Per germline, CDR1 SGHRS and CDR2 YFSETQ. The CDR3 has 14 residues. CDR3 sequence reads: CASTTTSGANVLTF. The CDR3 DNA is TGCGCCAGCACTACCACTTCTGGGGCCAACGTCCTGACTTTC.

V usage is TRBV30 and J usage is TRBJ2-1; 14 nucleotides match TRBD2. V lost 3 bases, J lost 9 bases, and 7 bases stayed unmatched. Germline V lookup: CDR1 GTSNPN, CDR2 SVGIG (reference sequence). This CDR3 comprises 15 residues. In DNA, the CDR3 is TGTGCCTGGAGCGCGGGACTAGCGGGAGCGGGTGAGCAGTTCTTC. Its translation: CAWSAGLAGAGEQFF. Full variable domain (missing parts from reference TRBV30 and TRBJ2-1): SQTIHQWPATLVQPVGSPLSLECTVEGTSNPNLYWYRQAAGRGLQLLFYSVGIGQISSEVPQNLSASRPQDRQFILSSKKLLLSDSGFYLCAWSAGLAGAGEQFFGPGTRLTVL.

The V and J genes are TRBV4-2 and TRBJ2-3, with 16 bases identical to TRBD2. The CDR3 is 19 amino acids. V gave up 0 bases and J gave up 5 bases; unmatched junction bases: 8. Germline CDR1 LGHNA, CDR2 YNFKEQ. CDR3 nucleotides: TGTGCCAGCAGCCAAGATTTTGGGACTAGCGGGGGGGCAAAAGATACGCAGTATTTT. This gives the protein CASSQDFGTSGGAKDTQYF.

V is TRBV7-2 and J is TRBJ2-1; 10 bases are a match to TRBD2. Per germline, CDR1 SGHTA and CDR2 FQGNSA. Germline trimming cut 5 bases from V and 9 bases from J; bases unmatched to any gene: 19. This CDR3 is built from 18 residues. CDR3 in DNA: TGTGCCAGCAGCCAAACATTCCAGGCTAGCGGGAGTTTCAGTGAGCAGTTCTTC. Translating it yields CASSQTFQASGSFSEQFF.

The V call is TRBV5-4, the J call TRBJ1-5; tentative D call: TRBD1 (6 bases). The CDR3 runs 16 residues. Germline V lookup: CDR1 SGHNT, CDR2 YYREEE (reference sequence). V gave up 4 bases and J gave up 3 bases, with 17 bases separating them. CDR3 sequence: CASSETGIEDNQPQHF. The CDR3 bases are TGTGCCAGCAGCGAAACAGGGATTGAGGACAATCAGCCCCAGCATTTT. Combining the CDR3 with reference TRBV5-4 and TRBJ1-5 gives the whole variable domain ETGVTQSPTHLIKTRGQQVTLRCSSQSGHNTVSWYQQALGQGPQFIFQYYREEENGRGNFPPRFSGLQFPNYSSELNVNALELDDSALYLCASSETGIEDNQPQHFGDGTRLSIL.

This clone was detected a few times. The V gene is TRBV5-6, the J gene TRBJ1-1, with unresolved D. V shed 4 bases and J shed 5 bases, with 6 bases lying between them. CDR3 size: 11 residues. Germline-derived CDR1 and CDR2 are SGHDT and YYEEEE. The CDR3 loop reads CASSRQTEAFF. The CDR3 bases are TGTGCCAGCAGCCGCCAGACTGAAGCTTTCTTT.

The V gene is TRBV7-3, the J gene TRBJ1-5; no reliable D call. V was cut by 1 base and J by 4 bases, with 14 bases left in between. Germline loops: CDR1 SGHTA, CDR2 FQGTGA. This CDR3 has 16 residues. CDR3: CASSLMGRRTNQPQHF. CDR3 DNA: TGTGCCAGCAGCTTAATGGGCAGGCGGACTAATCAGCCCCAGCATTTT.

The genes are TRBV30 and TRBJ2-1; tentatively, D is TRBD2 (5 bases). Germline V lookup: CDR1 GTSNPN, CDR2 SVGIG (reference sequence). Trimming pared 0 bases from V and 8 bases from J, leaving 29 bases between. This CDR3 contains 19 residues. The CDR3 loop reads CAWSVLRTWRARLEDEQFF. In nucleotides, the CDR3 is TGTGCCTGGAGTGTGCTTAGGACTTGGCGGGCCCGACTCGAGGATGAGCAGTTCTTC.

This clone occurred once. This sample also contains other DNA sequences that code for the same CDR3. CDR3 residues: CASSPEGTEAFF. The CDR3 nucleotides read TGTGCCAGCTCACCAGAGGGAACTGAAGCTTTCTTT. The chain carries TRBV18 and TRBJ1-1; no clear D gene. The CDR3 contains 12 residues. V lost 2 bases and J 5 bases, leaving 6 bases between the germline ends. Per the germline V gene, CDR1 is KGHSH and CDR2 is LQKENI. The variable domain in full, with the rest retrieved from reference TRBV18 and TRBJ1-1, is NAGVMQNPRHLVRRRGQEARLRCSPMKGHSHVYWYRQLPEEGLKFMVYLQKENIIDESGMPKERFSAEFPKEGPSILRIQQVVRGDSAAYFCASSPEGTEAFFGQGTRLTVV.

Only a few counts were recorded for this clone. The rearrangement joins TRBV9 to TRBJ2-7, with D maybe TRBD1 (5 bases). This CDR3 is 10 amino acids long. Germline V gene lookup returns CDR1 SGDLS and CDR2 YYNGEE. Trimming stripped 5 bases from V and 10 bases from J, with 10 bases between. CDR3 DNA sequence: TGTGCCAGCAGGTTCTGGACACAGTACTTC. Amino acids: CASRFWTQYF.

This clone was seen a few times. The chain uses TRBV5-1 and TRBJ2-5, with D perhaps TRBD2 (7 bases). Looked up from germline, CDR1 is SGHRS and CDR2 is YFSETQ. V was cut by 4 bases and J by 5 bases, with 18 bases left in between. This CDR3 is 15 amino acids long. The CDR3 bases are TGCGCCAGCAGCCCGGGCGGGGGCGCGAGGGAGACCCAGTACTTC. Its translation: CASSPGGGARETQYF. The complete variable domain, with remaining parts taken from reference TRBV5-1 and TRBJ2-5, reads KAGVTQTPRYLIKTRGQQVTLSCSPISGHRSVSWYQQTPGQGLQFLFEYFSETQRNKGNFPGRFSGRQFSNSRSEMNVSTLELGDSALYLCASSPGGGARETQYFGPGTRLLVL.